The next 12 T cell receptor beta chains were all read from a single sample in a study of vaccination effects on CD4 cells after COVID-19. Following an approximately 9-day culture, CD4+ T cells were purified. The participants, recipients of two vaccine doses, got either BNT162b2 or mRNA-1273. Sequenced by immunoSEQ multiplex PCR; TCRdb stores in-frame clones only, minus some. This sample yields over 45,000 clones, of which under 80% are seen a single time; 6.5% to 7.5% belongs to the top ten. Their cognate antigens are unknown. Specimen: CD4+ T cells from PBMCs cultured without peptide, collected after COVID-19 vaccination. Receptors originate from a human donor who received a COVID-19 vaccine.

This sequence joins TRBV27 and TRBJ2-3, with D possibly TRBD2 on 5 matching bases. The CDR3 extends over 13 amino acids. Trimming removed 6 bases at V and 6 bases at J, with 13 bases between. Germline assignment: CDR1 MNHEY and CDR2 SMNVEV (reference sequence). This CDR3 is CASRDYEADTQYF. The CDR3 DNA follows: TGTGCCAGCAGAGACTACGAAGCGGATACGCAGTATTTT.

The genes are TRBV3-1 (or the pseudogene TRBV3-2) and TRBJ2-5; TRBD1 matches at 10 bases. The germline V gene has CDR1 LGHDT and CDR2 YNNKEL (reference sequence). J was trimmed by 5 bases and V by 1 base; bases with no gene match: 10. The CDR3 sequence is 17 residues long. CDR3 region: CASSQAFSGQGYETQYF. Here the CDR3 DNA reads TGTGCCAGCAGCCAAGCTTTCTCGGGACAGGGGTACGAGACCCAGTACTTC.

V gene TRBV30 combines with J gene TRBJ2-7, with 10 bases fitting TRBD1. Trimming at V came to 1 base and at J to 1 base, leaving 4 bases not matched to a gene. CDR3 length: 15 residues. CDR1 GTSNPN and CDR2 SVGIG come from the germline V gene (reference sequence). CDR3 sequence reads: CAWSGGTGVSYEQYF. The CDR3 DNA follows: TGTGCCTGGAGTGGTGGGACAGGGGTTTCCTACGAGCAGTACTTC. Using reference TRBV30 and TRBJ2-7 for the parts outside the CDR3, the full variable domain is SQTIHQWPATLVQPVGSPLSLECTVEGTSNPNLYWYRQAAGRGLQLLFYSVGIGQISSEVPQNLSASRPQDRQFILSSKKLLLSDSGFYLCAWSGGTGVSYEQYFGPGTRLTVT.

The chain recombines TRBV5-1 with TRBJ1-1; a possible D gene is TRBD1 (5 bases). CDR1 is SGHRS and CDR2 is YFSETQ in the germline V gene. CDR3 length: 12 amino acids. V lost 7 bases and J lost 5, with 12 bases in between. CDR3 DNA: TGCGCCAGCTCCGTAGGGGAGACTGAAGCTTTCTTT. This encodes CASSVGETEAFF.

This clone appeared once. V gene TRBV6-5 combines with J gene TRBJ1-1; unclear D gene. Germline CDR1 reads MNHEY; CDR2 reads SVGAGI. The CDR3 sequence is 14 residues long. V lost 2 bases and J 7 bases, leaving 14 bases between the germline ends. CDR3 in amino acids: CASSYIASKSEAFF. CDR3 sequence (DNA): TGTGCCAGCAGTTACATAGCAAGTAAAAGTGAAGCTTTCTTT.

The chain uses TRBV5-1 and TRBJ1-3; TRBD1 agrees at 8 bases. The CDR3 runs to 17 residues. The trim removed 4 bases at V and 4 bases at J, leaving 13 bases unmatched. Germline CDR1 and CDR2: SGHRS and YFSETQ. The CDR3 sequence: CASSRPGQGAGGNTIYF. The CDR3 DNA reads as TGCGCCAGCAGCCGACCCGGACAGGGAGCGGGGGGAAACACCATATATTTT.

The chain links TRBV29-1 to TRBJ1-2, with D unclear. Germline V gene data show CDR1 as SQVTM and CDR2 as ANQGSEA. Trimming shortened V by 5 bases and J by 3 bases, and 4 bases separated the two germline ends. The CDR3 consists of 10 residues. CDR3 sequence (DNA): TGCAGCGTTCGGGACTATGGCTACACCTTC. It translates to CSVRDYGYTF.

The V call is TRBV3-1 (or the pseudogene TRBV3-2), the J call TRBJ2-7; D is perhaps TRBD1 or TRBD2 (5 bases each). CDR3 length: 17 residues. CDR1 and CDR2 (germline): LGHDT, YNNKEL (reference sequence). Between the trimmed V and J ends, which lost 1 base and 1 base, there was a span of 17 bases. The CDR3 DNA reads TGTGCCAGCAGCCAAGGGGCCTCGGGGCATAGATCCTACGAGCAGTACTTC. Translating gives CASSQGASGHRSYEQYF.

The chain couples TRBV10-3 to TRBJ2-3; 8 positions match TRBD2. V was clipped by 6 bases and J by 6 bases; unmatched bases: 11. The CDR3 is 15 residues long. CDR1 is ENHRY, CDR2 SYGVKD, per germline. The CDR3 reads CAISAGGQALDTQYF. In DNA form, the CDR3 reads TGTGCCATCAGCGCGGGGGGCCAAGCTTTGGATACGCAGTATTTT.

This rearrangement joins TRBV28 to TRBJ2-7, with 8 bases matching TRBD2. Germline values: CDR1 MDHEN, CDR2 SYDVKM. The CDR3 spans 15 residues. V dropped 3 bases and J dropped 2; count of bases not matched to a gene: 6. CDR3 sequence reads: CASSFGAGGTYEQYF. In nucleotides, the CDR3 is TGTGCCAGCAGTTTCGGGGCGGGAGGAACCTACGAGCAGTACTTC.

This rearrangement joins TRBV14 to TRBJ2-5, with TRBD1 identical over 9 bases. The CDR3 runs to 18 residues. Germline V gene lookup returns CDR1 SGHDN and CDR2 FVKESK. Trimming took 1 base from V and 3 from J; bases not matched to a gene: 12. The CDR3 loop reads CASSQGDIFDRGKETQYF. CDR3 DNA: TGTGCCAGCAGCCAAGGGGACATATTTGACAGGGGGAAAGAGACCCAGTACTTC.

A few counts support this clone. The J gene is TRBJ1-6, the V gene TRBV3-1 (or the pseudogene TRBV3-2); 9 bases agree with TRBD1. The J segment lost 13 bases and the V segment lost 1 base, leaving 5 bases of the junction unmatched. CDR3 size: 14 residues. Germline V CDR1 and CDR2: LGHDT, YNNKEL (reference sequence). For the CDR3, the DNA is TGTGCCAGCAGCCAAGGGGACAGGGCTCCTCCCCTCCACTTT. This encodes CASSQGDRAPPLHF.